What follows describes a single T cell receptor (beta chain). Original processing notes: Cell counts per sample came from amplifying reference gene primers. The table came from immunoSEQ multiplex PCR; TCRdb's copy has only in-frame clones and leaves some out. The DNA was the basis for D and trimming; V, J and clone size are from that table. The data hold approximately 130,000 clones, with around three quarters observed a single time. The trim removed 0 bases at V and 9 bases at J, leaving 7 bases unmatched. Per the germline V gene, CDR1 is SGHAT and CDR2 is FQNNGV. The CDR3 runs to 15 residues. The data were obtained in a study of blood T cell repertoires in COVID-19. Across the whole study: From the United States, Italy and Spain came samples of acute and convalescent COVID-19. T cells, B-cell-depleted T cells, or PBMCs supplied cDNA or gDNA.

This chain connects TRBV11-2 to TRBJ2-4; 8 nucleotides align to TRBD1. This receptor was identified in a woman in her 70s with acute or convalescent COVID-19. Sequenced input: peripheral blood. The CDR3 loop is CASSLDLQGGGIQYF. CDR3 coding DNA: TGTGCCAGCAGCTTAGATCTACAGGGGGGCGGCATTCAGTACTTC.